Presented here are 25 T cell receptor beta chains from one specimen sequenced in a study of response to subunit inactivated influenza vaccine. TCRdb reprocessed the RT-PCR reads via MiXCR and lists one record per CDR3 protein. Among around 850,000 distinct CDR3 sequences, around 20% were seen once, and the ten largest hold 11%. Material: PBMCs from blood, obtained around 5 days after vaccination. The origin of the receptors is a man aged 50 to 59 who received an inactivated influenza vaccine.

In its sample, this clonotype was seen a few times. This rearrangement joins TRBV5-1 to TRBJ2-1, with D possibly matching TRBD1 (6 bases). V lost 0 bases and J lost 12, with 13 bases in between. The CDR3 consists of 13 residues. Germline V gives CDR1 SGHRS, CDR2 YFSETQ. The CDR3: CASSLAPGDWQFF. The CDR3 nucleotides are TGCGCCAGCAGCTTGGCCCCAGGGGATTGGCAGTTCTTC.

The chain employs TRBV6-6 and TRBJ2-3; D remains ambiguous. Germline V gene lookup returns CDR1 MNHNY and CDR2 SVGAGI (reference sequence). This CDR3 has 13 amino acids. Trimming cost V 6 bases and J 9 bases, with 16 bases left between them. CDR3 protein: CASSPPALSTQYF. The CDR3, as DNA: TGTGCCAGCAGCCCACCTGCCCTGAGCACGCAGTATTTT.

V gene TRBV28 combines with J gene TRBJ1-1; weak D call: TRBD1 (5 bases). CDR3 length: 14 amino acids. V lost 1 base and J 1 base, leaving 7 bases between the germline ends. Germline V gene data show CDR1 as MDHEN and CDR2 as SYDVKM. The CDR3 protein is CASSLYRTNTEAFF. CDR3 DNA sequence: TGTGCCAGCAGTTTATACAGGACGAACACTGAAGCTTTCTTT.

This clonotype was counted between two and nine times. The CDR3 DNA reads TGTGCCAGGATTAACGGGGGGGGACAAATTACCGGGGAGCTGTTTTTT. It encodes CARINGGGQITGELFF. The chain links TRBV6-1 to TRBJ2-2, with 8 bases that match TRBD2. The trim removed 9 bases at V and 5 bases at J, leaving 14 bases unmatched. Germline V gives CDR1 MNHNS, CDR2 SASEGT. The CDR3 has 16 amino acids.

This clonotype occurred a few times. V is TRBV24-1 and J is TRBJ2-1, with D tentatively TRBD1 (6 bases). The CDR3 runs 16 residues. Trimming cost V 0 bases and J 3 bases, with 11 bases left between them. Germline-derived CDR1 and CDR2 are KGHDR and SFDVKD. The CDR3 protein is CATSDLRQGIYNEQFF. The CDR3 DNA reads TGTGCCACCAGTGATTTGCGGCAGGGGATCTACAATGAGCAGTTCTTC.

The CDR3 DNA reads as TGTGCCAGCTCCATGACAGGGGACTTTGGCTACACCTTC. The encoded protein is CASSMTGDFGYTF. The chain links TRBV7-2 to TRBJ1-2; TRBD1 agrees at 8 bases. With V trimmed by 8 bases and J by 7 bases, 9 bases remained unmatched. Germline V CDR1 and CDR2: SGHTA, FQGNSA. The CDR3 consists of 13 residues.

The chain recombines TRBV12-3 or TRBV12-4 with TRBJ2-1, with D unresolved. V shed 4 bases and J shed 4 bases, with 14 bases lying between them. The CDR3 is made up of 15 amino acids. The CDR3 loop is CASSSARAAYNEQFF. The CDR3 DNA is TGTGCCAGCAGTTCCGCCCGGGCGGCGTACAATGAGCAGTTCTTC.

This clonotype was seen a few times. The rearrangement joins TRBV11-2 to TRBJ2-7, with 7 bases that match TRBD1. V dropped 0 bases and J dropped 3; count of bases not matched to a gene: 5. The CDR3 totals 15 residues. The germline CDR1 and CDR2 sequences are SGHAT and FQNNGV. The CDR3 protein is CASSLDPTGDYEQYF. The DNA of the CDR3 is TGTGCCAGCAGCTTAGACCCCACAGGGGACTACGAGCAGTACTTC.

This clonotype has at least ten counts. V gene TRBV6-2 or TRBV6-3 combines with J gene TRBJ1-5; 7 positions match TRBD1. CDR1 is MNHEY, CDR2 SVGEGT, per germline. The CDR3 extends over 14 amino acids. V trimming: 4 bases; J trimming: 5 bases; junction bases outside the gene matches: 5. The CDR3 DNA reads TGTGCCAGCAGTTTAGACAGGGAATATCAGCCCCAGCATTTT. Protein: CASSLDREYQPQHF.

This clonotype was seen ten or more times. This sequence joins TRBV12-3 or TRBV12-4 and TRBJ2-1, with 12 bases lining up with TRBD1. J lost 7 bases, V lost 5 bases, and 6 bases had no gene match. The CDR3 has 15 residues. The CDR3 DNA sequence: TGTGCCAGCAGTCCCCCGGGACAGGGGGCAAATGAGCAGTTCTTC. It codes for CASSPPGQGANEQFF.

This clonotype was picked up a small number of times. CDR3 coding DNA: TGTGCCAGCAGCCCGCACTACCCCGTAGCGGGGTTAAACAATGAGCAGTTCTTC. This translates into CASSPHYPVAGLNNEQFF. The chain carries TRBV7-3 and TRBJ2-1; 8 nucleotides align to TRBD2. Germline V lookup: CDR1 SGHTA, CDR2 FQGTGA. The CDR3 spans 18 residues. V trimming: 5 bases; J trimming: 5 bases; junction bases outside the gene matches: 17.

The CDR3 sequence: CASIPRLAAHNEQFF. DNA for the CDR3: TGTGCCAGCATCCCTAGACTAGCGGCCCATAATGAGCAGTTCTTC. The genes are TRBV6-1 and TRBJ2-1; 9 nucleotides align to TRBD2. V shed 7 bases and J 7 bases; nucleotides not matched to a gene: 11. CDR1 and CDR2 (germline): MNHNS, SASEGT. The length of the CDR3 is 15 residues.

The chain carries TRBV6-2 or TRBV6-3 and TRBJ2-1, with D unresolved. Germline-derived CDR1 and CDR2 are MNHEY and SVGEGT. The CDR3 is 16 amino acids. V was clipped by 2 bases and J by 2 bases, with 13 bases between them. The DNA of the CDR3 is TGTGCCAGCAGTTACCGGAGTATCAAAGCCTACAATGAGCAGTTCTTC. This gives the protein CASSYRSIKAYNEQFF.

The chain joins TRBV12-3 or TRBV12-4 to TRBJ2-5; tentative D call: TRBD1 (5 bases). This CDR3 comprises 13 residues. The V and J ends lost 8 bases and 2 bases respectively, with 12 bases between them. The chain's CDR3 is CASRIAGQETQYF. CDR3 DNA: TGTGCCAGCCGCATAGCAGGGCAAGAGACCCAGTACTTC.

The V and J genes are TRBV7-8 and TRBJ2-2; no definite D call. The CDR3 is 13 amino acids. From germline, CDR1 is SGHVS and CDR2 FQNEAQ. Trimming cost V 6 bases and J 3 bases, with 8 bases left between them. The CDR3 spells CASRSIHTGELFF. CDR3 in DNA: TGTGCCAGCAGGTCGATCCACACCGGGGAGCTGTTTTTT.

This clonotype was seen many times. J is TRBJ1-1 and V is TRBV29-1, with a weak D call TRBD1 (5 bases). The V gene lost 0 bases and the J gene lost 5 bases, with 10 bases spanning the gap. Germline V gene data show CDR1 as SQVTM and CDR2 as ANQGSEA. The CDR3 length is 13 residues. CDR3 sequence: CSVEDGGRTEAFF. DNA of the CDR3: TGCAGCGTTGAAGATGGGGGGAGGACTGAAGCTTTCTTT.

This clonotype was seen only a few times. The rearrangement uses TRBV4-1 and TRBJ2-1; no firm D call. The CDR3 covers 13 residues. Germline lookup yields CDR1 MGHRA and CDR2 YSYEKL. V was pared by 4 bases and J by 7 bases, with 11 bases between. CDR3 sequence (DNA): TGCGCCAGCAGCCTAGCCCACGTGAATGAGCAGTTCTTC. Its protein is CASSLAHVNEQFF.

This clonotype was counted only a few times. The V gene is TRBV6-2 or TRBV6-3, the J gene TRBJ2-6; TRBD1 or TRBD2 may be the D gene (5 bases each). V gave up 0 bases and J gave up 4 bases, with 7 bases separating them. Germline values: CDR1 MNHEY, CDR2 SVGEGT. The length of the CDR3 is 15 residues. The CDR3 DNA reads TGTGCCAGCAGTTACTCAGGGGACGGGGCCAACGTCCTGACTTTC. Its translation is CASSYSGDGANVLTF.

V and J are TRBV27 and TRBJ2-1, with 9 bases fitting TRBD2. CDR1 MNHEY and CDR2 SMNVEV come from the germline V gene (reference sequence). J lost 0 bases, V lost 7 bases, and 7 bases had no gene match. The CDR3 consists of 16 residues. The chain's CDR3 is CASTPLAGTSYNEQFF. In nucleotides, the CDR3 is TGTGCCAGCACCCCGCTAGCGGGGACCTCCTACAATGAGCAGTTCTTC.

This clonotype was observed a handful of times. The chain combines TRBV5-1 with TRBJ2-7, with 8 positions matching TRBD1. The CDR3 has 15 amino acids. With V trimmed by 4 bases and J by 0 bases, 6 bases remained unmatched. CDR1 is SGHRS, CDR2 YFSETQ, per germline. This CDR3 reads CASSMGQAYSYEQYF. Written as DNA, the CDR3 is TGCGCCAGCAGCATGGGACAGGCTTACTCCTACGAGCAGTACTTC.

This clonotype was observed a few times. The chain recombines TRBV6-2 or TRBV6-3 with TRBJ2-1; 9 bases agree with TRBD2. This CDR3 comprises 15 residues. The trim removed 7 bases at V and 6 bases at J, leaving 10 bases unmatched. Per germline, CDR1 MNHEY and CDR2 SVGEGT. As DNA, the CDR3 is TGTGCCAGCATAAAAGCCGGGACTAGCTTCAATGAGCAGTTCTTC. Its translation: CASIKAGTSFNEQFF.

The CDR3 DNA sequence: TGCGCCAGCAGCCAAACTCCTCTTTCTTACACAGATACGCAGTATTTT. It encodes CASSQTPLSYTDTQYF. J is TRBJ2-3 and V is TRBV4-3, with D hard to call. V lost 2 bases to trimming and J lost 2 bases, with 14 bases between them. The CDR3 totals 16 residues. Germline V gene lookup returns CDR1 LGHNA and CDR2 YSLEER.

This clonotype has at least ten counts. The CDR3 is CSVALQGNTIYF. Written as DNA, the CDR3 is TGCAGCGTTGCTCTCCAGGGGAACACCATATATTTT. The chain joins TRBV29-1 to TRBJ1-3, with D possibly being TRBD1 (6 bases). CDR3 size: 12 residues. V was cut by 4 bases and J by 7 bases, with 11 bases left in between. Germline V gives CDR1 SQVTM, CDR2 ANQGSEA. Looking up the rest from reference TRBV29-1 and TRBJ1-3 gives the full variable domain: SAVISQKPSRDICQRGTSLTIQCQVDSQVTMMFWYRQQPGQSLTLIATANQGSEATYESGFVIDKFPISRPNLTFSTLTVSNMSPEDSSIYLCSVALQGNTIYFGEGSWLTVV.

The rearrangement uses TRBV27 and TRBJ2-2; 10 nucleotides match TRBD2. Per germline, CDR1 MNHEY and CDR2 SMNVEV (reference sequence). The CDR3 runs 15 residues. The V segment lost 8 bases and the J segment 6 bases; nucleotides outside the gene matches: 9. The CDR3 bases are TGTGCCAGCGCTTCAGAAGGACTAGCGGCCGGGGAGCTGTTTTTT. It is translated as CASASEGLAAGELFF.

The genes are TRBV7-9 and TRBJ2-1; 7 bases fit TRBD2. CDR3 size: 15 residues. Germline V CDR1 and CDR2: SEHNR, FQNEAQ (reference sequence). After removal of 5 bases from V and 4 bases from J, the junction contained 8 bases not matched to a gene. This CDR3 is CASSPRAGSYNEQFF. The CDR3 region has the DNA TGTGCCAGCAGCCCGCGAGCGGGGAGTTACAATGAGCAGTTCTTC. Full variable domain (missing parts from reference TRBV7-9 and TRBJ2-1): DTGVSQNPRHKITKRGQNVTFRCDPISEHNRLYWYRQTLGQGPEFLTYFQNEAQLEKSRLLSDRFSAERPKGSFSTLEIQRTEQGDSAMYLCASSPRAGSYNEQFFGPGTRLTVL.